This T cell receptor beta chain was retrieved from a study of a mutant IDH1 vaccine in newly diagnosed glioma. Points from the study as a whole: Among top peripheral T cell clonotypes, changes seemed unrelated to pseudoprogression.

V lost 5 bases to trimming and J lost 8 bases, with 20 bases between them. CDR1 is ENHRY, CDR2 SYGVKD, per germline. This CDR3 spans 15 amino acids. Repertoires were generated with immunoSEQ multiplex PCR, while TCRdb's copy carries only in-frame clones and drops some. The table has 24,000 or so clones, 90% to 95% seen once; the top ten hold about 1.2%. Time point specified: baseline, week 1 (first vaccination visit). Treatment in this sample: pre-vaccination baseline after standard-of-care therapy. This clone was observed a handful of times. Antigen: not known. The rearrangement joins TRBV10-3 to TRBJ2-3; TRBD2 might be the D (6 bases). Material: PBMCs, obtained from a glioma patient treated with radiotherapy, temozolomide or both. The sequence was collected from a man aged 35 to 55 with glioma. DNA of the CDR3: TGTGCCATCAGTCCCTCTGAGCGGGCGAGGGCTACGCAGTATTTT. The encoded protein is CAISPSERARATQYF.